This T cell receptor beta chain was retrieved from a study of T cell repertoires in cytomegalovirus infection. Study-level background: CMV infection together with matching HLA type was indicated by public TCR beta signatures.

CDR1 and CDR2 (germline): LNHDA, SQIVND (reference sequence). This CDR3 is built from 18 residues. Trimming shortened V by 2 bases and J by 7 bases, and 24 bases separated the two germline ends. Comments on this clonotype: Antigen unknown.

Study results and limitations: Carriers of CMV plus the relevant HLA were identified by cumulative public TCR beta family frequency.

Via MiXCR, TCRdb re-called the reads, giving one row per CDR3 protein. The table has just under 550,000 distinct CDR3 sequences, approximately 25% seen once. The sequenced sample consisted of PBMCs. The source is a human donor in good health (CMV status not recorded). Some clones in this sample may be carry-over from other donors' samples. This rearrangement joins TRBV19 to TRBJ1-5; unclear D gene. As DNA, the CDR3 is TGTGCCAGTAGTATAATAGGGAGGACCCCTACTATTAAGCAGCCCCAGCATTTT. Encoded protein: CASSIIGRTPTIKQPQHF.